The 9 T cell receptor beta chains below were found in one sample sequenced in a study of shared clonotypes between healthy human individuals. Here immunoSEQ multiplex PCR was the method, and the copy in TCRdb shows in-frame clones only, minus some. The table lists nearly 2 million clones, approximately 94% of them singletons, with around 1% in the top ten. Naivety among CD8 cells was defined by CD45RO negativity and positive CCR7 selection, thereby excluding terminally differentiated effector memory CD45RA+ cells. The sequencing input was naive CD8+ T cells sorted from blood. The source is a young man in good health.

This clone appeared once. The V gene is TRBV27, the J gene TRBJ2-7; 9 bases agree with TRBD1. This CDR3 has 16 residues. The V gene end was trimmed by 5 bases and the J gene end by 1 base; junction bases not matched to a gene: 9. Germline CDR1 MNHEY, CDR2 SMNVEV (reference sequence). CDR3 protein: CASSPPPGQGSYEQYF. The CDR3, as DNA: TGTGCCAGCAGTCCACCGCCGGGACAGGGATCCTACGAGCAGTACTTC.

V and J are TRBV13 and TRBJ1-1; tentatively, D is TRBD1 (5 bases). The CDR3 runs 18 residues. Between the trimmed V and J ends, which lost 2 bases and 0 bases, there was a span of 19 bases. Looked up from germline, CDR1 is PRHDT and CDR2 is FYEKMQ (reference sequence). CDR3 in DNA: TGTGCCAGCAGCTTACAGCCGTGGGCAGGGAGGATGAACACTGAAGCTTTCTTT. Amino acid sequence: CASSLQPWAGRMNTEAFF.

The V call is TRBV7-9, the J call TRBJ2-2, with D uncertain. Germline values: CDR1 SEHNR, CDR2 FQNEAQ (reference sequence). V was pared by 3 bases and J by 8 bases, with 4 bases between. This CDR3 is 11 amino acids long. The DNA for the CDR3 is TGTGCCAGCAGCTTCCAAGGGGAGCTGTTTTTT. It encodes CASSFQGELFF.

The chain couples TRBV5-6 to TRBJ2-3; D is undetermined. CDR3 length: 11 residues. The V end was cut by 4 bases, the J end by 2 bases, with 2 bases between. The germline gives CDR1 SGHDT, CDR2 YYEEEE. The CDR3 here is CASSNTDTQYF. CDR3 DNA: TGTGCCAGCAGCAACACAGATACGCAGTATTTT.

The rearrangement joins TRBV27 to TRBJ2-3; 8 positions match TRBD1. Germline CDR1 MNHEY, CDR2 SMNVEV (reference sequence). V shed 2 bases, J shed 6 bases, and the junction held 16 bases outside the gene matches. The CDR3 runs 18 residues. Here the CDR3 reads CASSLTLGTGAPRDTQYF. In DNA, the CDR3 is TGTGCCAGCAGTTTAACTCTAGGGACAGGAGCGCCCCGTGATACGCAGTATTTT.

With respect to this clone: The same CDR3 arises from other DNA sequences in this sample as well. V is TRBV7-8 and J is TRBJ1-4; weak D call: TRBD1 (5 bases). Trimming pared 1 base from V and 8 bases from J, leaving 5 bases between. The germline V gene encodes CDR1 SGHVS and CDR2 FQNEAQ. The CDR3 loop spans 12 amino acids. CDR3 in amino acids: CASSLGGEKLFF. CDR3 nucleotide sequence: TGTGCCAGCAGCTTAGGGGGGGAAAAACTGTTTTTT.

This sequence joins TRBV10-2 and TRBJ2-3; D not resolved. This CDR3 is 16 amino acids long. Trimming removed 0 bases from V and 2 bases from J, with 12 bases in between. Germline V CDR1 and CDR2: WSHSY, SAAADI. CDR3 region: CASSESETAHTDTQYF. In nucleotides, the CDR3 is TGCGCCAGCAGTGAGTCTGAAACAGCTCACACAGATACGCAGTATTTT.

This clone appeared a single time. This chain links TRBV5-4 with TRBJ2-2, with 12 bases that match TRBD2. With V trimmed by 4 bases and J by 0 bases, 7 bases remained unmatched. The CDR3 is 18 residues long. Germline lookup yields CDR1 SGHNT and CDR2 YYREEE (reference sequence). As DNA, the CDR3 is TGTGCCAGCAGCGGATTGACTAGCGGGAGTACGAACACCGGGGAGCTGTTTTTT. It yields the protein CASSGLTSGSTNTGELFF.

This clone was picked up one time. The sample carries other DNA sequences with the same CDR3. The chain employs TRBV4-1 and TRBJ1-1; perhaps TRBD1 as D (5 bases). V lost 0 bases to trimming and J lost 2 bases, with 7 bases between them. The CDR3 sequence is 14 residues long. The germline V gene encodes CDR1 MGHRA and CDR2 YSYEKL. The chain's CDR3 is CASSQEQGNTEAFF. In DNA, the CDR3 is TGCGCCAGCAGCCAAGAGCAGGGCAACACTGAAGCTTTCTTT.